The 5 T cell receptor beta chains listed next were all sequenced from one sample in a study of blood T cells in healthy people across ages. Primed by a sample-barcoded 5' primer and a J-beta primer mix, a second PCR proceeded for 7 to 11 cycles. Each CDR3 protein gets one entry after TCRdb re-called the 5' RACE reads with MiXCR. The sample includes about 1 million distinct CDR3 sequences, under 45% seen only once; the top ten take approximately 17%. Sequenced sample: blood. The receptor set was obtained from a woman aged 55-69 years in good health.

This clonotype was seen only a few times. The chain links TRBV6-1 to TRBJ2-7; the D gene is possibly TRBD1 (6 bases). The CDR3 runs 16 residues. CDR1 MNHNS and CDR2 SASEGT come from the germline V gene. Trimming stripped 8 bases from V and 10 bases from J, with 30 bases between. This CDR3 is CASEEKTGGFLSPQYF. In DNA, the CDR3 is TGTGCCAGCGAAGAGAAGACAGGTGGATTTTTGTCGCCCCAGTACTTC.

CDR3: CASSERVGQETQYF. Written as DNA, the CDR3 is TGCGCCAGCAGTGAGAGGGTGGGCCAAGAGACCCAGTACTTC. V and J are TRBV10-2 and TRBJ2-5; D is uncertain. V was pared by 2 bases and J by 1 base, with 8 bases between. The CDR3 loop spans 14 amino acids. CDR1 WSHSY and CDR2 SAAADI come from the germline V gene.

The chain uses TRBV6-5 and TRBJ1-2; TRBD1 agrees at 9 bases. Trimming at V came to 7 bases and at J to 4 bases, leaving 4 bases not matched to a gene. Looked up from germline, CDR1 is MNHEY and CDR2 is SVGAGI. This CDR3 has 13 residues. Here the CDR3 reads CASTMTGGYGYTF. CDR3 nucleotides: TGTGCCAGCACTATGACAGGGGGCTATGGCTACACCTTC.

Turning to this clonotype: The junction departs from germline at one end; a sequencing error may be responsible. The chain has TRBV2 and TRBJ2-3; D is unresolved. Germline CDR1 and CDR2: SNHLY and FYNNEI. The CDR3 loop spans 12 amino acids. CDR3 in amino acids: CTSSATTDTQYF. In DNA, the CDR3 is TGTACCAGCAGTGCCACCACAGATACGCAGTATTTT.

The rearrangement links TRBV2 to TRBJ2-5, with D possibly called TRBD1 or TRBD2 (5 bases each). The CDR3 loop spans 15 amino acids. CDR1 and CDR2 (germline): SNHLY, FYNNEI. Trimming took 7 bases from V and 11 from J, leaving 26 bases between them. The CDR3 reads CASIRVGLLYNEQYF. The DNA of the CDR3 is TGTGCCAGCATCAGGGTAGGACTTCTATACAATGAGCAGTACTTC.